This T cell receptor beta chain was recorded in a study of blood T cell repertoires in COVID-19. For the study at large: The samples span acute and convalescent COVID-19 from the United States, Italy and Spain.

Per the original methods: Counts of nucleated cells, estimated from reference gene primer amplification, were obtained. Profiling relied on immunoSEQ multiplex PCR, and the TCRdb table lists in-frame clones only, not all of them. V and J calls and clone size are copied from that table; D and trimming were computed from the DNA. The table shows around 180,000 clones, with 84% occurring only once. This clone appeared a single time. Germline V gene sequence: CDR1 SQVTM, CDR2 ANQGSEA. The V and J ends lost 2 bases and 8 bases respectively, with 19 bases between them. CDR3 size: 15 residues. The TCR originated in a human donor in a cohort sampled during active COVID-19. The sequenced material came from peripheral blood. The chain is built from TRBV29-1 and TRBJ2-1, with D tentatively TRBD1 (6 bases). In DNA, the CDR3 is TGCAGCGTTGAATTGACAGGAGGAATAATCGATGAGCAGTTCTTC. Amino acid sequence: CSVELTGGIIDEQFF.